This T cell receptor (beta chain) was identified in a study of blood T cells in healthy people across ages. Study-wide points: CMV status of donors was not determined, possibly confounding expanded clonotype changes. Researchers judged that diversity estimates from one million T cells fell short of true values.

No fewer than 5.5 micrograms of total RNA were isolated from every sample. To note about this clonotype: Its target is not known.

The germline V gene has CDR1 SQVTM and CDR2 ANQGSEA. The ends were cut back, 7 bases at V and 2 bases at J, with 8 bases in the middle. The CDR3 contains 11 residues. A second about 6 to 12 cycle PCR used barcoded and J-beta primers. Template switching added a 12-random-nucleotide identifier to every cDNA molecule. TCRdb re-analysed the 5' RACE reads in MiXCR, keeping a single row per CDR3 protein. The table lists 550,000 to 750,000 distinct CDR3 sequences, approximately 21% of them singletons. This TCR was recovered from a man in his sixties or seventies in good health. The V and J genes are TRBV29-1 and TRBJ2-5; D may be TRBD1 (6 bases). Sequencing input: blood. In nucleotides, the CDR3 is TGCAGCGGACAGGATCAAGAGACCCAGTACTTC. Protein: CSGQDQETQYF.